This TCR beta chain originates from a study of blood T cell repertoires in COVID-19. Overall study context: Samples taken during acute and convalescent COVID-19 were collected in the United States, Italy and Spain.

Measured with immunoSEQ multiplex PCR; TCRdb has only the in-frame clones, and not every one. The profile shows approximately 230,000 clones, about 90% of them singletons. The CDR3 contains 14 residues. V was clipped by 5 bases and J by 3 bases, with 13 bases between them. The V gene's germline CDR1 is SEHNR and CDR2 FQNEAQ (reference sequence). The receptor's source is a woman in her twenties or thirties with acute COVID-19. Source material: PBMCs or T cells enriched from blood (not recorded which). V usage is TRBV7-9 and J usage is TRBJ1-2, with unresolved D. CDR3: CASSASDGDYGYTF. Written as DNA, the CDR3 is TGTGCCAGCAGCGCGTCTGACGGAGACTATGGCTACACCTTC.